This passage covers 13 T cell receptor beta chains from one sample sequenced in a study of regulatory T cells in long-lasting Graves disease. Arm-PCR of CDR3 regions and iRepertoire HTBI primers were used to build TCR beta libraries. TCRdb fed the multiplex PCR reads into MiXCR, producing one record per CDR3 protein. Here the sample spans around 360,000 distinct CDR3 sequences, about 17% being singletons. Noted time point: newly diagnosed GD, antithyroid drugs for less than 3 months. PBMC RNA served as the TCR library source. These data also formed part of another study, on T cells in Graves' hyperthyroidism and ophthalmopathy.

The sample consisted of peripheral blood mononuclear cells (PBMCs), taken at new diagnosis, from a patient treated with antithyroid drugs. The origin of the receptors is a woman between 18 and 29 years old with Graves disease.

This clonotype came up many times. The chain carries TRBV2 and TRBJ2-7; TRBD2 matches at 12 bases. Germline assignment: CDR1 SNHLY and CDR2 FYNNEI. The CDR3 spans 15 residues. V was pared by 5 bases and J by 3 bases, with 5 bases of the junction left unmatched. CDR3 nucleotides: TGTGCCAGCAGTCCGGGACTAGCGGGTTACTACGAGCAGTACTTC. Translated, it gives CASSPGLAGYYEQYF.

In DNA form, the CDR3 reads TGTGCCAGCAGTGAGGACAGGGCTCGAGGGAATGAAAAACTGTTTTTT. This translates into CASSEDRARGNEKLFF. The chain joins TRBV6-2 or TRBV6-3 to TRBJ1-4; 8 nucleotides line up with TRBD1. This CDR3 contains 16 residues. Germline CDR1 and CDR2: MNHEY and SVGEGT. The V gene end was trimmed by 5 bases and the J gene end by 5 bases; junction bases not matched to a gene: 10.

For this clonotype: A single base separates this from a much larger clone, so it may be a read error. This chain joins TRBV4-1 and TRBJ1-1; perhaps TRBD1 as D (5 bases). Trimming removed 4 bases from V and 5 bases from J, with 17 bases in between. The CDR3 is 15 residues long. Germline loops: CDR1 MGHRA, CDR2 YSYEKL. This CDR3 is CASSRVRGRETEAFF. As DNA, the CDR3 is TGCGCCAGCAGCCGAGTGAGGGGCCGGGAGACTGAAGCTTTCTTT.

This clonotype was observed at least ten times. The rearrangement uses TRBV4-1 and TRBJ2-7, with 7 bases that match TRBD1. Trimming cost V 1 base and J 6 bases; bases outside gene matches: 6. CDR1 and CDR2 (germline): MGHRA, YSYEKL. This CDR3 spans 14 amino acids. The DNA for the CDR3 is TGCGCCAGCAGCCAAGCGACAGGGAATAGCGAGCAGTACTTC. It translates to CASSQATGNSEQYF.

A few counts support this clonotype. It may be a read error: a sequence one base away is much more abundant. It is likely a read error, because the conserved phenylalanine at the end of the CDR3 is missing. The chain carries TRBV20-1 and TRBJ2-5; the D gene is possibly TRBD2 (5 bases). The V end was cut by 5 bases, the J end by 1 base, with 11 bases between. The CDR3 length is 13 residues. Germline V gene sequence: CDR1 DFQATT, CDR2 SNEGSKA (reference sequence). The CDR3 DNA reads TGCAGTGCTCGGATCGGGATCCAAGAGACCCAGTACCTC. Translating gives CSARIGIQETQYL.

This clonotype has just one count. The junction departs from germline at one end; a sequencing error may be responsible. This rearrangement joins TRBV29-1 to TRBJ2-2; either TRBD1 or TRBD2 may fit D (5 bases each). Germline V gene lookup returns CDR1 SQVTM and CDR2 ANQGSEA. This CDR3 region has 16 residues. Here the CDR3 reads CSVEEPRGGAPGELVF. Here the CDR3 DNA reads TGCAGCGTTGAGGAACCTCGGGGCGGAGCCCCCGGGGAGCTGGTTTTT.

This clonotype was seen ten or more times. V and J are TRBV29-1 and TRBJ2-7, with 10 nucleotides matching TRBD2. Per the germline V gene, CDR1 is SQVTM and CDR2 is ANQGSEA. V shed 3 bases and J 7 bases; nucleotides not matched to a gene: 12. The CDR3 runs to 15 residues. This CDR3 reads CSVDDPSGSLREQYF. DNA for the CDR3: TGCAGCGTTGACGACCCTAGCGGGAGCCTGAGGGAGCAGTACTTC.

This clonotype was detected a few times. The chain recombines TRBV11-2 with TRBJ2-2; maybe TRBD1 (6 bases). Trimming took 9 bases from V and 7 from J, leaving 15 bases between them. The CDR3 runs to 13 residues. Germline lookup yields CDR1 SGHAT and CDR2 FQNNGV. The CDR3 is CASSQEGVGELFF. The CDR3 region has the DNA TGTGCCAGTAGCCAAGAGGGGGTCGGGGAGCTGTTTTTT.

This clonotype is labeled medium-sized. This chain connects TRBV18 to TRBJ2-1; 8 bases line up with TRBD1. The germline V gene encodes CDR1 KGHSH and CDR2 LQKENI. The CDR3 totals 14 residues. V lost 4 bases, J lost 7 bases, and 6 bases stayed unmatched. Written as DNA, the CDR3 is TGTGCCAGCTCACTCGGACAGGGAGGAAATGAGCAGTTCTTC. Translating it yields CASSLGQGGNEQFF. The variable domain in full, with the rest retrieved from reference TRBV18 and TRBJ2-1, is NAGVMQNPRHLVRRRGQEARLRCSPMKGHSHVYWYRQLPEEGLKFMVYLQKENIIDESGMPKERFSAEFPKEGPSILRIQQVVRGDSAAYFCASSLGQGGNEQFFGPGTRLTVL.

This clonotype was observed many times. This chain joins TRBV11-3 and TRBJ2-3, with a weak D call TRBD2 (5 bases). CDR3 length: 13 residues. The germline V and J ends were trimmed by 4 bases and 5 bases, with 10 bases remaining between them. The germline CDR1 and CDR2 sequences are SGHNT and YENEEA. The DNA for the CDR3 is TGTGCCAGCAGCTCCCTAGGAGGAGATACGCAGTATTTT. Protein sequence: CASSSLGGDTQYF.

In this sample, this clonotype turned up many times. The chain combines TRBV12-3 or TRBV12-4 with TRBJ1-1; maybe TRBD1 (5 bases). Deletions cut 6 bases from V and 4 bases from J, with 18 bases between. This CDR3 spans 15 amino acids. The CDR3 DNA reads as TGTGCCAGCAGGTCCCCTTGGGGCCGGGGCACTGAAGCTTTCTTT. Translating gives CASRSPWGRGTEAFF.

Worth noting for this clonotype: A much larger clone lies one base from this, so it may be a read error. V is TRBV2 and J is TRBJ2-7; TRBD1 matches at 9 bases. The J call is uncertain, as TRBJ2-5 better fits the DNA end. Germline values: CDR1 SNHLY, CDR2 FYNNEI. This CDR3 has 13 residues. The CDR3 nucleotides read TGTGCCAGCAGGGACAGGGGAGGAGAGACCCAGTACTTC. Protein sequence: CASRDRGGETQYF.

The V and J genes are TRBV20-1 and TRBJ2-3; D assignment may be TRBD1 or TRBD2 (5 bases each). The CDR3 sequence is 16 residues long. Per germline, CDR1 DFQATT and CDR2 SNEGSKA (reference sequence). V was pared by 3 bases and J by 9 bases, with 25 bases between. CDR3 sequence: CSARGKRGSDDLTQYF. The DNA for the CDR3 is TGCAGTGCTAGGGGAAAAAGGGGTAGCGATGATCTAACGCAGTATTTT.